This TCR beta chain was retrieved from a study of T cell responses to AZD1222 COVID-19 vaccine. Study-wide points: White British ancestry dominated among donors, who included more females, and clonal diversity was possibly underestimated. Targets within unmutated variant regions were reportedly found for nearly half of spike-specific TCRs.

Libraries were prepared by immunoSEQ multiplex PCR; TCRdb keeps only in-frame clonotypes and omits some of them. This table has 100,000 to 120,000 clones, 70% to 90% appearing once. This clone was picked up one time. The antigen is undetermined. Trimming took 5 bases from V and 1 from J, leaving 8 bases between them. The CDR3 is 13 residues long. From germline, CDR1 is ENHRY and CDR2 SYGVKD. Second doses at about 4 or about 12 weeks were pooled. The source material was peripheral blood, sampled 28 days after the second AZD1222 dose. V usage is TRBV10-3 and J usage is TRBJ1-2; D not resolved. This receptor was taken from an adult who received the AZD1222 COVID-19 vaccine. The CDR3 here is CAISQQHNYGYTF. Written as DNA, the CDR3 is TGTGCCATCAGTCAACAGCATAACTATGGCTACACCTTC.